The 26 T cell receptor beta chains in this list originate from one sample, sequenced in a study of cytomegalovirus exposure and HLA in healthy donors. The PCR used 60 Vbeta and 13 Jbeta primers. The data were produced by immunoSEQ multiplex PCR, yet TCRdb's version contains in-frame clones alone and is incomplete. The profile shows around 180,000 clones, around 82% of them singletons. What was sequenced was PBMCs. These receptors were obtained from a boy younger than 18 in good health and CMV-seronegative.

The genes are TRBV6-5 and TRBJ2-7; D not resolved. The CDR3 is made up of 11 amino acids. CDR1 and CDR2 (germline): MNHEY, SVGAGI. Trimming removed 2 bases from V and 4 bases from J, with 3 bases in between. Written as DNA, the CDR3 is TGTGCCAGCAGTTACCTTTACGAGCAGTACTTC. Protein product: CASSYLYEQYF.

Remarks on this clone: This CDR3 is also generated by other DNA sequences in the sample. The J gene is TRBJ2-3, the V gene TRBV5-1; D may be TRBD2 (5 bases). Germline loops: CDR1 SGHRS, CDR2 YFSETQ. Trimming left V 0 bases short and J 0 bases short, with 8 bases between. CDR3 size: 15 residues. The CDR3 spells CASSLAGYSTDTQYF. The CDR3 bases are TGCGCCAGCAGCTTGGCGGGGTACAGCACAGATACGCAGTATTTT.

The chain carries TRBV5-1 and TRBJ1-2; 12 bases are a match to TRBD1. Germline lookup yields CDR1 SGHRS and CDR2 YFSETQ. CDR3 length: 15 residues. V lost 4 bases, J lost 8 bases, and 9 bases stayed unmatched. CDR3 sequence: CASSVGTGGSLGYTF. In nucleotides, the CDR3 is TGCGCCAGCAGCGTCGGGACAGGGGGCAGTTTGGGCTACACCTTC.

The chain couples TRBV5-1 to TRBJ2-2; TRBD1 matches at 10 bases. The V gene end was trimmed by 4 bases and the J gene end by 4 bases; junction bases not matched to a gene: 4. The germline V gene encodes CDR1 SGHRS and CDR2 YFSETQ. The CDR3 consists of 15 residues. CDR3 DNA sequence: TGCGCCAGCAGCAGCGGACAGGGGGTCACCGGGGAGCTGTTTTTT. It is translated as CASSSGQGVTGELFF.

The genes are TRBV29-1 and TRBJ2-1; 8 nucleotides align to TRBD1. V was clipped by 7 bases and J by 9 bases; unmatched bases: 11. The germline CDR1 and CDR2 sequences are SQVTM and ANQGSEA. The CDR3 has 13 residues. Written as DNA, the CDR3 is TGCAGCGGGATGGACAGGGATGGTGGTGAGCAGTTCTTC. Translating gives CSGMDRDGGEQFF.

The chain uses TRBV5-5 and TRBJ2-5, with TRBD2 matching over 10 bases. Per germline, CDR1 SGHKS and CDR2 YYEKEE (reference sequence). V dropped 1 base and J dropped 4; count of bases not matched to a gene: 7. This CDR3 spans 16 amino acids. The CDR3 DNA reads TGTGCCAGCAGCTTGTACGGGACTAGCGTTTTAGAGACCCAGTACTTC. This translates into CASSLYGTSVLETQYF.

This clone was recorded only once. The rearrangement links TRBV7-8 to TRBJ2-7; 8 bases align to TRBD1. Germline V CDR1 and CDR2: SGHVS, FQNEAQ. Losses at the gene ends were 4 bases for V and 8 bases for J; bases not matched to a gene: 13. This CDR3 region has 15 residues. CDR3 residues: CASSSSGQVKNKQYF. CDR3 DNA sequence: TGTGCCAGCAGCTCCTCGGGACAGGTAAAGAATAAGCAGTACTTC.

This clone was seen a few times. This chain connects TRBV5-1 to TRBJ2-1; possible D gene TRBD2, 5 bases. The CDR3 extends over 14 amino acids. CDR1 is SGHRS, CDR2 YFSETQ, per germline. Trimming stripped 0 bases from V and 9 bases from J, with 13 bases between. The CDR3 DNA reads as TGCGCCAGCAGCTTGGGCCCCTTAGGGAGTGAGCAGTTCTTC. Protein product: CASSLGPLGSEQFF.

The CDR3 spells CASSRTAGDGTEAFF. The CDR3 DNA is TGTGCCAGCAGTCGAACGGCGGGGGATGGAACTGAAGCTTTCTTT. J is TRBJ1-1 and V is TRBV7-3, with D possibly being TRBD1 (5 bases). From germline, CDR1 is SGHTA and CDR2 FQGTGA. CDR3 size: 15 residues. Trimming took 6 bases from V and 5 from J, leaving 19 bases between them.

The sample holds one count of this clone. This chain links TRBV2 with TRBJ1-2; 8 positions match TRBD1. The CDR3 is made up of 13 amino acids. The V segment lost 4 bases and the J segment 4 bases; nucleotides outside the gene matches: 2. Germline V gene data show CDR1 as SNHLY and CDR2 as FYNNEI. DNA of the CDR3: TGTGCCAGCAGTGCGGACAGGGCCTATGGCTACACCTTC. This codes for CASSADRAYGYTF.

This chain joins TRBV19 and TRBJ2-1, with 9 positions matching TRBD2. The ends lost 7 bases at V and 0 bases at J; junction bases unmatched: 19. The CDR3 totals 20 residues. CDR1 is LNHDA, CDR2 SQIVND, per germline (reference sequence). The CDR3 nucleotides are TGTGCCAGTAAGCAACTAGCGGGTCGAACAACCGATAGCTCCTACAATGAGCAGTTCTTC. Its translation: CASKQLAGRTTDSSYNEQFF.

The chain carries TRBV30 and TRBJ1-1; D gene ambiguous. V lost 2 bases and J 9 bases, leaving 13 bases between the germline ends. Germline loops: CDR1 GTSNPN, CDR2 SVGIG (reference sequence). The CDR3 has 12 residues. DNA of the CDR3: TGTGCCTGGAGTAAATCACAGCGGCAAGCTTTCTTT. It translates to CAWSKSQRQAFF. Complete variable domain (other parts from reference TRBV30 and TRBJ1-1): SQTIHQWPATLVQPVGSPLSLECTVEGTSNPNLYWYRQAAGRGLQLLFYSVGIGQISSEVPQNLSASRPQDRQFILSSKKLLLSDSGFYLCAWSKSQRQAFFGQGTRLTVV.

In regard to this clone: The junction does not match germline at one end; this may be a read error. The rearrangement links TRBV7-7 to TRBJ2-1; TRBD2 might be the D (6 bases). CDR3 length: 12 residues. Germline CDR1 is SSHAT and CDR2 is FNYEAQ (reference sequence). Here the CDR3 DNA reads TGTGCTAGCAGCCCTGGGGGGAATGAGCAGTTCTTC. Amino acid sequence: CASSPGGNEQFF. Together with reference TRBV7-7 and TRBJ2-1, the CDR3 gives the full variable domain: GAGVSQSPRYKVTKRGQDVTLRCDPISSHATLYWYQQALGQGPEFLTYFNYEAQPDKSGLPSDRFSAERPEGSISTLTIQRTEQRDSAMYRCASSPGGNEQFFGPGTRLTVL.

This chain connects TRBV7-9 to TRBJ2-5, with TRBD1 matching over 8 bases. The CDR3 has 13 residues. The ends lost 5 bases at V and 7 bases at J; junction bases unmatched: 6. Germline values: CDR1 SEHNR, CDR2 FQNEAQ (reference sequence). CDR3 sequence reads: CASSLGQAGTQYF. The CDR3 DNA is TGTGCCAGCAGCCTGGGACAGGCGGGGACCCAGTACTTC. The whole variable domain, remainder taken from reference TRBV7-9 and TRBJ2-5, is DTGVSQNPRHKITKRGQNVTFRCDPISEHNRLYWYRQTLGQGPEFLTYFQNEAQLEKSRLLSDRFSAERPKGSFSTLEIQRTEQGDSAMYLCASSLGQAGTQYFGPGTRLLVL.

The CDR3 protein is CASSNGLHNEQFF. Here the CDR3 DNA reads TGTGCCAGCAGCAACGGACTGCACAATGAGCAGTTCTTC. This chain joins TRBV5-5 and TRBJ2-1, with a tentative D call TRBD2 (5 bases). Germline CDR1 is SGHKS and CDR2 is YYEKEE (reference sequence). V lost 4 bases, J lost 5 bases, and 10 bases lay in between. CDR3 length equals 13 residues.

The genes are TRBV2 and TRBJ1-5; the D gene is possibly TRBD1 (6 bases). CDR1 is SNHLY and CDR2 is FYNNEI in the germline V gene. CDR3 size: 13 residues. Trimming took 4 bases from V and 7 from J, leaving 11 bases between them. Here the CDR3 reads CASSGSRGQPQHF. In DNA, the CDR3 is TGTGCCAGCAGTGGAAGTAGGGGGCAGCCCCAGCATTTT. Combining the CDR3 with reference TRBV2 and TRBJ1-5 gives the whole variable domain EPEVTQTPSHQVTQMGQEVILRCVPISNHLYFYWYRQILGQKVEFLVSFYNNEISEKSEIFDDQFSVERPDGSNFTLKIRSTKLEDSAMYFCASSGSRGQPQHFGDGTRLSIL.

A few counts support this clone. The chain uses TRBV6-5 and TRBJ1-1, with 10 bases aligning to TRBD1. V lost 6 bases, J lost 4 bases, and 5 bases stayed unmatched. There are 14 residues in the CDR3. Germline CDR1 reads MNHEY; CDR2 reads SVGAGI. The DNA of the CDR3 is TGTGCCAGCAGCCCCGGGACAGGGGCCACTGAAGCTTTCTTT. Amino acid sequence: CASSPGTGATEAFF.

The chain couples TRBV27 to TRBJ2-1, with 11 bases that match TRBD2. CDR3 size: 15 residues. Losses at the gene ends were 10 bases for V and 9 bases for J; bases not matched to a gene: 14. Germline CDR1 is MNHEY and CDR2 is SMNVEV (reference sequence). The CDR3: CATHTRLAGSSEQFF. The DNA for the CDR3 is TGTGCCACTCACACCAGACTAGCGGGGAGCAGTGAGCAGTTCTTC.

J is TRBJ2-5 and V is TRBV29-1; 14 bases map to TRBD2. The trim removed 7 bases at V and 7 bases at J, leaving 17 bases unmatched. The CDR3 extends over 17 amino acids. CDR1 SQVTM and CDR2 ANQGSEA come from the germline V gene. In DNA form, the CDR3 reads TGCAGCGCCGTGCGGACTAGCGGGGGGCCCGCCCGGGGGACCCAGTACTTC. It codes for CSAVRTSGGPARGTQYF.

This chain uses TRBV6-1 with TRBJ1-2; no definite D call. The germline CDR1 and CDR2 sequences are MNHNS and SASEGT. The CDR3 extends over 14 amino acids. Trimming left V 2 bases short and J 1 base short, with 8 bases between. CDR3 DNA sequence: TGTGCCAGCAGTGAAAACGCAGTTAACTATGGCTACACCTTC. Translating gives CASSENAVNYGYTF.

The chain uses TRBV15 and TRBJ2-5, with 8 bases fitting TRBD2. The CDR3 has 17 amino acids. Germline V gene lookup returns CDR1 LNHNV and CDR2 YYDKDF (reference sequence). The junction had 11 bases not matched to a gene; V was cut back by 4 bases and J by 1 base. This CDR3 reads CATSKGAAGGLQETQYF. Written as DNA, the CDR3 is TGTGCCACCAGCAAAGGGGCGGCGGGGGGTCTCCAAGAGACCCAGTACTTC. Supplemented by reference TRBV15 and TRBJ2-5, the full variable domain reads DAMVIQNPRYQVTQFGKPVTLSCSQTLNHNVMYWYQQKSSQAPKLLFHYYDKDFNNEADTPDNFQSRRPNTSFCFLDIRSPGLGDTAMYLCATSKGAAGGLQETQYFGPGTRLLVL.

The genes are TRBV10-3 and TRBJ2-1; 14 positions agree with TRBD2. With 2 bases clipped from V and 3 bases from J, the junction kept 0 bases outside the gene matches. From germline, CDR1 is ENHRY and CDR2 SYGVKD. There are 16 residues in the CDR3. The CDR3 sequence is CAISEGTSGSYNEQFF. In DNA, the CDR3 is TGTGCCATCAGTGAGGGGACTAGCGGGAGCTACAATGAGCAGTTCTTC.

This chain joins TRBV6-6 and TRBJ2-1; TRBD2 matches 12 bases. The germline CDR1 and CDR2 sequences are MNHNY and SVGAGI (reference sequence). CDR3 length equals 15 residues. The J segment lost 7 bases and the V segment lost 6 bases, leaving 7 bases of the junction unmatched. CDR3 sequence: CASSPTSGSENEQFF. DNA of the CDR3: TGTGCCAGCAGCCCGACTAGCGGGAGTGAAAATGAGCAGTTCTTC.

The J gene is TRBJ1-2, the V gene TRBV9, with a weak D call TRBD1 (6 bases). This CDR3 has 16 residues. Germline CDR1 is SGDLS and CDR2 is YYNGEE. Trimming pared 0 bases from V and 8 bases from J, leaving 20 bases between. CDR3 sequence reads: CASSVEGGWRANGYTF. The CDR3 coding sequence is TGTGCCAGCAGCGTAGAGGGGGGGTGGAGGGCGAACGGCTACACCTTC. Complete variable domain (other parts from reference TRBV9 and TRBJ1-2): DSGVTQTPKHLITATGQRVTLRCSPRSGDLSVYWYQQSLDQGLQFLIQYYNGEERAKGNILERFSAQQFPDLHSELNLSSLELGDSALYFCASSVEGGWRANGYTFGSGTRLTVV.

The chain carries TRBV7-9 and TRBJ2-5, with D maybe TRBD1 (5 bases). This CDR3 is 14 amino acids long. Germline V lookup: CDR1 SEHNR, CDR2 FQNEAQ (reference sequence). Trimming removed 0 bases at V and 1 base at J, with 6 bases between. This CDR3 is CASSLARVQETQYF. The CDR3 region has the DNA TGTGCCAGCAGCTTAGCCAGGGTCCAAGAGACCCAGTACTTC.

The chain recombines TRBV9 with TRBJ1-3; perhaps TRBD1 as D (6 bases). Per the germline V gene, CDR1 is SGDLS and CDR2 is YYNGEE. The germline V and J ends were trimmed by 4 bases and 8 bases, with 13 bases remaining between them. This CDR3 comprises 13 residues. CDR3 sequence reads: CASSRGGPDTIYF. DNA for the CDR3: TGTGCCAGCAGCCGGGGGGGGCCGGACACCATATATTTT.